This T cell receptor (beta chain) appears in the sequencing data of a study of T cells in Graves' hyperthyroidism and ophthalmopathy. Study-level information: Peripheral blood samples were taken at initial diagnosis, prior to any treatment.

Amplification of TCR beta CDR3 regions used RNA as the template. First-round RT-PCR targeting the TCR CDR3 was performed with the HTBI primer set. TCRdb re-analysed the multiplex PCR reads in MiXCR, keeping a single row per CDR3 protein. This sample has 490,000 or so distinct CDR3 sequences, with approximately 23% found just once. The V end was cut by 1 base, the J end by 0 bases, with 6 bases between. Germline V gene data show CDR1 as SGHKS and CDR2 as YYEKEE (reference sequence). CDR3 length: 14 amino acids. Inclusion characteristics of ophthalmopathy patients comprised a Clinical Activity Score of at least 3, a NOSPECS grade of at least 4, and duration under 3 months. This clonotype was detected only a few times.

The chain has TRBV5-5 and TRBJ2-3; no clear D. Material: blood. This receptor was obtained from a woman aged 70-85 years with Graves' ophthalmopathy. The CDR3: CASSLSWSTDTQYF. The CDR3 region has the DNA TGTGCCAGCAGCTTGAGCTGGAGCACAGATACGCAGTATTTT.